This T cell receptor beta chain derives from a study of shared clonotypes between healthy human individuals. TCRdb's copy holds only in-frame clones and misses some; the assay was immunoSEQ multiplex PCR. Of about 2.2 million clones listed, approximately 94% are singletons. Naive CD8 cells lacked CD45RO, underwent positive selection for CCR7 and left out terminally differentiated effector memory CD45RA+ cells. Every contributor of samples was a Caucasian grown-up residing in Nashville, Tennessee. CDR3 length: 16 amino acids. The germline V gene has CDR1 MGHRA and CDR2 YSYEKL. The V and J ends lost 1 base and 3 bases respectively, with 16 bases between them.

The V gene is TRBV4-1, the J gene TRBJ2-7, with D perhaps matching TRBD2 (6 bases). The TCR originated in a man aged 18 to 29 in good health. Some clones in this sample may be carry-over from other donors' samples. Sequenced: naive CD8+ T cells from PBMCs. In nucleotides, the CDR3 is TGCGCCAGCAGCCAAGTAACCCTCGGGAGACTCTACGAGCAGTACTTC. This translates into CASSQVTLGRLYEQYF.